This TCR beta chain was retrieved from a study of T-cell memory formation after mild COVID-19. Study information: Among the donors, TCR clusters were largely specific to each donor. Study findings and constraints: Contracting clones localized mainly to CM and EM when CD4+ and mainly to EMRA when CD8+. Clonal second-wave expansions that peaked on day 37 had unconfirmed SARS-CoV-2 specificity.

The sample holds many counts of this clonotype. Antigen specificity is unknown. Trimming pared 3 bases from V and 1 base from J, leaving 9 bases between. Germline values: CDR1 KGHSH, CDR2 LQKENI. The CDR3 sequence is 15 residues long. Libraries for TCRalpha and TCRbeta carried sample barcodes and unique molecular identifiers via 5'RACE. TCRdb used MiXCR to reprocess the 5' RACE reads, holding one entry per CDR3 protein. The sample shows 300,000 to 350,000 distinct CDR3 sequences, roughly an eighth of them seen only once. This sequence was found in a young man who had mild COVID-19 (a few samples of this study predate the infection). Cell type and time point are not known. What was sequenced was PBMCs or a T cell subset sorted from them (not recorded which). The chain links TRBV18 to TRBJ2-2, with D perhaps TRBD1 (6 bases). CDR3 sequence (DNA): TGTGCCAGCTCACCCTCGGGACAGAACACCGGGGAGCTGTTTTTT. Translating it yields CASSPSGQNTGELFF.